This T cell receptor beta chain emerged from a study of OX40 agonist ivuxolimab in advanced cancers. General study findings and limits: Expanded clones were, on average, more numerous among CD8+ T cells than CD4+. Expanded peripheral T cell antigen specificity was not determined.

Profiled with immunoSEQ multiplex PCR; TCRdb holds only in-frame clones, not every one. The profile shows around 86,000 clones, approximately 90% of them singletons. Concerning this clone: Its antigen is unknown.

This CDR3 comprises 13 residues. Germline loops: CDR1 SGHTA, CDR2 FQGNSA. V was shortened by 5 bases and J by 1 base, with 8 bases between the two germline ends. Blood got drawn at baseline, again on cycle 4 day 1, and then on cycle 7 day 1. This sequence originates from an adult with an advanced solid tumor such as melanoma, head and neck, liver or kidney cancer. V and J are TRBV7-2 and TRBJ1-1; D not resolved. Sequences were derived from CD4+ or CD8+ T cells sorted from blood, sampled in a trial of the OX40 agonist ivuxolimab. CDR3 sequence reads: CASSGSGNTEAFF. The DNA for the CDR3 is TGTGCCAGCAGCGGCAGCGGGAACACTGAAGCTTTCTTT.